A single sample is the source of the 20 T cell receptor beta chains below, sequenced in a study of blood T cell repertoires in COVID-19. The method was immunoSEQ multiplex PCR; TCRdb's version includes in-frame clones alone and lacks a portion of them. The sample has 75,000 to 90,000 clones; 85% to 90% are singletons. Input material: peripheral blood. The receptors originated from a man older than 75 with active or convalescent COVID-19.

The chain recombines TRBV18 with TRBJ2-7; possibly TRBD1 for D (5 bases). The CDR3 has 16 amino acids. The V gene lost 2 bases and the J gene lost 1 base, with 15 bases spanning the gap. Germline values: CDR1 KGHSH, CDR2 LQKENI. CDR3 protein: CASSPYGQGGSYEQYV. The CDR3 DNA reads TGTGCCAGCTCACCATACGGGCAGGGTGGGTCCTACGAGCAGTACGTC.

This clone was detected only a few times. CDR3: CASQPGQGAEKLFF. CDR3 nucleotide sequence: TGTGCCAGCCAACCGGGACAGGGCGCTGAAAAACTGTTTTTT. The chain joins TRBV2 to TRBJ1-4, with TRBD1 matching over 9 bases. Germline trimming cut 8 bases from V and 7 bases from J; bases unmatched to any gene: 8. Germline CDR1 and CDR2: SNHLY and FYNNEI. The CDR3 extends over 14 amino acids.

This chain uses TRBV28 with TRBJ1-2, with a possible D match to TRBD1 (6 bases). The germline V gene encodes CDR1 MDHEN and CDR2 SYDVKM. Trimming took 6 bases from V and 2 from J, leaving 16 bases between them. The CDR3 contains 15 residues. The CDR3 sequence is CASRRTPQGNYGYTF. CDR3 coding DNA: TGTGCCAGCAGGCGGACCCCACAGGGAAACTATGGCTACACCTTC.

The chain is built from TRBV5-6 and TRBJ2-1; D may be TRBD2 (7 bases). Germline V gives CDR1 SGHDT, CDR2 YYEEEE. Between the trimmed V and J ends, which lost 1 base and 8 bases, there was a span of 22 bases. The CDR3 is 17 amino acids. The CDR3 sequence: CASSLRKGGTTFDEQFF. Here the CDR3 DNA reads TGTGCCAGCAGCTTGCGTAAGGGGGGGACTACATTCGATGAGCAGTTCTTC.

The chain combines TRBV27 with TRBJ1-4; D remains ambiguous. Germline-derived CDR1 and CDR2 are MNHEY and SMNVEV (reference sequence). Deletions cut 6 bases from V and 10 bases from J, with 12 bases between. The CDR3 spans 12 residues. The CDR3 region has the DNA TGTGCCAGCAGCGACTTCGAGGGAAAACTGTTTTTT. Its protein is CASSDFEGKLFF. The entire variable domain, with the rest obtained from reference TRBV27 and TRBJ1-4, is as follows: EAQVTQNPRYLITVTGKKLTVTCSQNMNHEYMSWYRQDPGLGLRQIYYSMNVEVTDKGDVPEGYKVSRKEKRNFPLILESPSPNQTSLYFCASSDFEGKLFFGSGTQLSVL.

The V gene is TRBV5-1, the J gene TRBJ2-2; no clear D gene. Germline V gene lookup returns CDR1 SGHRS and CDR2 YFSETQ. The CDR3 runs 15 residues. V lost 4 bases and J lost 5, with 15 bases in between. The DNA of the CDR3 is TGCGCCAGCAGCCTTTGGAGTATGTCGACCGGGGAGCTGTTTTTT. Encoded protein: CASSLWSMSTGELFF. Filled out from reference TRBV5-1 and TRBJ2-2, the complete variable domain reads KAGVTQTPRYLIKTRGQQVTLSCSPISGHRSVSWYQQTPGQGLQFLFEYFSETQRNKGNFPGRFSGRQFSNSRSEMNVSTLELGDSALYLCASSLWSMSTGELFFGEGSRLTVL.

The chain couples TRBV10-2 to TRBJ2-1; 8 bases are a match to TRBD2. The CDR3 contains 16 residues. Unmatched junction bases numbered 15, after V lost 4 bases and J lost 10 bases. CDR1 and CDR2 from the germline V gene are WSHSY and SAAADI. In DNA, the CDR3 is TGCGCCAGCAGTGTGAAGCGGGAGACTCCGCAGGGGGAGCAGTTCTTC. Protein product: CASSVKRETPQGEQFF.

This clone came up once. This rearrangement joins TRBV12-3 or TRBV12-4 to TRBJ2-3; 10 bases agree with TRBD1. Trimming cost V 7 bases and J 3 bases; bases outside gene matches: 1. The CDR3 contains 13 residues. CDR3 sequence (DNA): TGTGCCAGCATGGGACAGGGGACAGATACGCAGTATTTT. It specifies CASMGQGTDTQYF.

The genes are TRBV4-1 and TRBJ2-1, with 12 bases aligning to TRBD1. Germline CDR1 MGHRA, CDR2 YSYEKL. The J segment lost 0 bases and the V segment lost 4 bases, leaving 4 bases of the junction unmatched. This CDR3 has 17 residues. This chain's CDR3 is CASSRGQGASSYNEQFF. CDR3 bases: TGCGCCAGCAGCCGGGGACAGGGGGCGAGCTCCTACAATGAGCAGTTCTTC.

Details on this clone: One end of the junction fails to match germline, which may point to a read error. The genes are TRBV7-7 and TRBJ1-1; no reliable D call. From germline, CDR1 is SSHAT and CDR2 FNYEAQ (reference sequence). The CDR3 is 13 amino acids. The CDR3 coding sequence is TGTGCTAGCAGCTTTTCAGAGAACACTGAAGCTTTCTTT. It is translated as CASSFSENTEAFF.

The CDR3 sequence is CAISDSGRAFYEQYV. As DNA, the CDR3 is TGTGCCATCAGTGATAGCGGGAGGGCCTTCTACGAGCAGTACGTC. V gene TRBV10-3 combines with J gene TRBJ2-7; TRBD2 aligns across 11 bases. The CDR3 consists of 15 residues. Per germline, CDR1 ENHRY and CDR2 SYGVKD. V was pared by 3 bases and J by 3 bases, with 4 bases of the junction left unmatched.

The chain joins TRBV7-9 to TRBJ2-5; a weak D match, TRBD1 (6 bases). This CDR3 comprises 15 residues. Germline V CDR1 and CDR2: SEHNR, FQNEAQ (reference sequence). Trimming left V 5 bases short and J 2 bases short, with 15 bases between. In DNA, the CDR3 is TGTGCCAGCAGCACCTCGGGGACATCACAAGAGACCCAGTACTTC. Translating gives CASSTSGTSQETQYF.

V gene TRBV25-1 combines with J gene TRBJ2-5, with D possibly TRBD1 on 5 matching bases. With 3 bases removed from V and 4 bases from J, the gap between germline ends came to 15 bases. The V gene's germline CDR1 is MGHDK and CDR2 SYGVNS. This CDR3 is built from 15 residues. The CDR3 sequence is CASSDTGEYRETQYF. CDR3 bases: TGTGCCAGCAGTGATACAGGAGAGTACAGAGAGACCCAGTACTTC.

The chain links TRBV6-6 to TRBJ1-4; D possibly corresponds to TRBD1 (5 bases). The CDR3 contains 15 residues. The germline V gene encodes CDR1 MNHNY and CDR2 SVGAGI (reference sequence). V was trimmed by 2 bases and J by 6 bases, leaving 13 bases between them. CDR3 coding DNA: TGTGCCAGCAGTTACCCGCAGGGAGGGGATGAAAAACTGTTTTTT. Translating gives CASSYPQGGDEKLFF.

Here the CDR3 reads CAISDSTGRYEQYV. In DNA form, the CDR3 reads TGTGCCATCAGTGATTCGACAGGGAGATACGAGCAGTACGTC. The chain has TRBV10-3 and TRBJ2-7; 7 nucleotides agree with TRBD1. The V segment lost 3 bases and the J segment 4 bases; nucleotides outside the gene matches: 6. Germline lookup yields CDR1 ENHRY and CDR2 SYGVKD. The CDR3 contains 14 residues.

This clone has just a few counts. The rearrangement links TRBV11-3 to TRBJ1-1, with no clear D. The V and J ends lost 5 bases and 5 bases respectively, with 12 bases between them. Germline CDR1 is SGHNT and CDR2 is YENEEA. The CDR3 is 13 residues long. The CDR3 loop is CASSPRQRTEAFF. The CDR3 nucleotides are TGTGCCAGCAGCCCGCGCCAGCGAACTGAAGCTTTCTTT.

This sequence joins TRBV10-1 and TRBJ2-3, with TRBD1 as a possible D gene (5 bases). CDR1 is WNHNN, CDR2 SYGVQD, per germline (reference sequence). Trimming removed 0 bases at V and 5 bases at J, with 9 bases between. The CDR3 loop spans 14 amino acids. As DNA, the CDR3 is TGCGCCAGCAGTGAGTCGGGGCCGGTAGATACGCAGTATTTT. Residues: CASSESGPVDTQYF.

The chain has TRBV12-5 and TRBJ2-3; 8 bases are shared with TRBD2. CDR3 length: 15 amino acids. Germline loops: CDR1 LGHNT, CDR2 FRNRAP. The V and J ends lost 6 bases and 0 bases, in that order; junction bases with no gene match: 5. In nucleotides, the CDR3 is TGTGCTAGTGGGGGTAGCGGGGCGAGCACAGATACGCAGTATTTT. As protein: CASGGSGASTDTQYF. Full variable domain (rest looked up from reference TRBV12-5 and TRBJ2-3): DARVTQTPRHKVTEMGQEVTMRCQPILGHNTVFWYRQTMMQGLELLAYFRNRAPLDDSGMPKDRFSAEMPDATLATLKIQPSEPRDSAVYFCASGGSGASTDTQYFGPGTRLTVL.

The rearrangement links TRBV5-5 to TRBJ2-2, with D perhaps matching TRBD2 (7 bases). Germline V gene sequence: CDR1 SGHKS, CDR2 YYEKEE (reference sequence). This CDR3 is 16 amino acids long. V was trimmed by 2 bases and J by 5 bases, leaving 16 bases between them. In DNA form, the CDR3 reads TGTGCCAGCAGCTTCGGGGGGCCCCTGCGGACCGGGGAGCTGTTTTTT. This codes for CASSFGGPLRTGELFF.

The chain recombines TRBV24-1 with TRBJ2-1; maybe TRBD1 (6 bases). V shed 4 bases and J shed 8 bases, with 14 bases lying between them. CDR1 and CDR2 (germline): KGHDR, SFDVKD. This CDR3 has 14 residues. CDR3 loop: CATSDPYRADEQFF. CDR3 DNA: TGTGCCACCAGTGACCCTTACAGGGCTGATGAGCAGTTCTTC.